Below are 10 T cell receptor beta chains sequenced from a single sample in a study of T cells in Graves' hyperthyroidism and ophthalmopathy. The TCR beta CDR3 regions underwent amplification using RNA transcripts as the source. The HTBI primer set served for first-round RT-PCR of the TCR CDR3. MiXCR, applied by TCRdb to the multiplex PCR reads, yields one record per CDR3 protein. The data contain approximately 610,000 distinct CDR3 sequences, over 15% of them singletons. Specimen: blood. These receptors originate from a woman under 30 with Graves' hyperthyroidism.

The chain carries TRBV7-2 and TRBJ1-2; the D is unclear. CDR3 length: 12 amino acids. V shed 5 bases and J shed 0 bases, with 4 bases lying between them. Germline CDR1 reads SGHTA; CDR2 reads FQGNSA. CDR3 amino acids: CASSVANYGYTF. The CDR3, as DNA: TGTGCCAGCAGCGTGGCTAACTATGGCTACACCTTC.

The table lists this clonotype with many counts. The chain has TRBV28 and TRBJ2-5, with D possibly called TRBD1 or TRBD2 (6 bases each). CDR1 and CDR2 from the germline V gene are MDHEN and SYDVKM. This CDR3 comprises 14 residues. Trimming removed 5 bases from V and 1 base from J, with 11 bases in between. The CDR3 loop is CASSVGGGQETQYF. The CDR3 nucleotides read TGTGCCAGCAGTGTAGGGGGAGGCCAAGAGACCCAGTACTTC.

This clonotype was counted a few times. The gene calls are TRBV30 and TRBJ2-1; the match to TRBD1 covers 9 bases. Losses at the gene ends were 3 bases for V and 10 bases for J; bases not matched to a gene: 10. The CDR3 contains 14 residues. CDR1 and CDR2 from the germline V gene are GTSNPN and SVGIG (reference sequence). The CDR3 nucleotides are TGTGCCTGGAGCAGCACAGGGGGCGTTTCGGAGCAGTTCTTC. It encodes CAWSSTGGVSEQFF. The variable domain in full, completed from reference TRBV30 and TRBJ2-1, reads SQTIHQWPATLVQPVGSPLSLECTVEGTSNPNLYWYRQAAGRGLQLLFYSVGIGQISSEVPQNLSASRPQDRQFILSSKKLLLSDSGFYLCAWSSTGGVSEQFFGPGTRLTVL.

This clonotype was seen repeatedly, ten times or more. The chain recombines TRBV12-3 or TRBV12-4 with TRBJ2-7; 7 bases are a match to TRBD2. The CDR3 spans 14 residues. The V gene end was trimmed by 5 bases and the J gene end by 6 bases; junction bases not matched to a gene: 10. In nucleotides, the CDR3 is TGTGCCAGCAGTCCCCTGGGAGGGAGGGGCGAGCAGTACTTC. Protein: CASSPLGGRGEQYF.

Regarding this clonotype: Relative to the germline gene, one junction end is altered; a read error may explain this. The chain uses TRBV30 and TRBJ2-7, with 8 bases lining up with TRBD2. Germline V gene sequence: CDR1 GTSNPN, CDR2 SVGIG (reference sequence). The CDR3 runs to 12 residues. As DNA, the CDR3 is TGTGCCTGGGGTCCGGGGGGGAACGAGCGGTACTTC. The encoded protein is CAWGPGGNERYF.

This clonotype was found a few times. This chain uses TRBV6-2 or TRBV6-3 with TRBJ2-7; D possibly uses TRBD1 or TRBD2 (5 bases each). The CDR3 spans 14 residues. CDR1 is MNHEY and CDR2 is SVGEGT in the germline V gene. The V end lost 2 bases, the J end lost 0 bases, and 8 bases lay between the germline ends. The CDR3 spells CASSYAGTSYEQYF. In nucleotides, the CDR3 is TGTGCCAGCAGTTACGCCGGGACCTCCTACGAGCAGTACTTC.

Comment on this clonotype: This sequence may be a read error, since a much larger clone differs from it by one base. The V gene is TRBV2, the J gene TRBJ2-3, with D maybe TRBD2 (5 bases). Germline CDR1 SNHLY, CDR2 FYNNEI. V lost 10 bases and J lost 2, with 13 bases in between. This CDR3 is built from 13 residues. CDR3 coding DNA: TGTGCCACGAGAGCGGAAGTCACAGATACGCAGTATTTT. Its translation is CATRAEVTDTQYF.

The chain links TRBV4-1 to TRBJ2-3; 11 bases are a match to TRBD2. This CDR3 region has 16 residues. The V and J ends lost 0 bases and 3 bases, in that order; junction bases with no gene match: 2. Germline CDR1 MGHRA, CDR2 YSYEKL. CDR3 residues: CASSQELAGETDTQYF. The CDR3 DNA sequence: TGCGCCAGCAGCCAAGAACTAGCGGGAGAGACAGATACGCAGTATTTT.

V is TRBV7-3 and J is TRBJ1-5; D is ambiguous. CDR1 is SGHTA and CDR2 is FQGTGA in the germline V gene. V lost 2 bases to trimming and J lost 9 bases, with 11 bases between them. This CDR3 spans 13 amino acids. CDR3: CASSLGREGPQHF. In DNA form, the CDR3 reads TGTGCCAGCAGCTTAGGGCGAGAGGGGCCCCAGCATTTT.

This clonotype occurred many times. The chain is built from TRBV12-3 or TRBV12-4 and TRBJ2-7; D possibly uses TRBD1 or TRBD2 (6 bases each). The CDR3 covers 14 residues. V lost 3 bases and J 4 bases, leaving 13 bases between the germline ends. CDR3 coding DNA: TGTGCCAGCAGTTTCGCGGGACAACCTTACGAGCAGTACTTC. Protein: CASSFAGQPYEQYF.